The source of this TCR beta chain is a study of T cells after yellow fever vaccination. This clonotype appeared a few times. Its specificity is not known. At one of its ends the junction is not consistent with the germline gene, which may arise from a read error. The CDR3 contains 14 residues. The V gene's germline CDR1 is DFQATT and CDR2 SNEGSKA (reference sequence). Study conclusions and caveats: After the booster, about 95% of CD4 and roughly nine tenths of CD8 primary-response clones were re-detected. Clonotypes appearing in both CD4 and CD8 compartments existed, and their share was small.

TCRdb independently ran MiXCR on the 5' RACE reads; one entry per CDR3 protein. The sample has about 350,000 distinct CDR3 sequences, about 4% seen once. The TCR comes from a man aged 18 to 35 who received the YFV17D yellow fever vaccine. The input for sequencing was PBMCs, taken 5 days after the yellow fever booster vaccination. V gene TRBV20-1 combines with J gene TRBJ2-1; 7 nucleotides agree with TRBD1. The DNA of the CDR3 is TGCAGTGCTAGGGGACAGCCCCATCTTAGCCCGGGGCTCTTC. Protein product: CSARGQPHLSPGLF.